This T cell receptor (beta chain) came from a study of blood T cell repertoires in COVID-19. Germline CDR1 is SEHNR and CDR2 is FQNEAQ (reference sequence). V lost 2 bases and J lost 0, with 10 bases in between. CDR3 length: 15 residues. Libraries were prepared by immunoSEQ multiplex PCR; TCRdb keeps only in-frame clonotypes and omits some of them. Of some 200,000 clones in the sample, more than 75% were seen once. This clone has a single count. The V call is TRBV7-9, the J call TRBJ1-1, with D possibly being TRBD1 (5 bases). The receptor was derived from a woman between 40 and 50 years old with acute COVID-19. Sequenced sample: PBMCs or T cells enriched from blood (not recorded which). CDR3 coding DNA: TGTGCCAGCAGCTTAACTGGGGCCATGAACACTGAAGCTTTCTTT. Its translation is CASSLTGAMNTEAFF.